This record concerns one T cell receptor beta chain sequence. This clonotype was seen more than once but under ten times. This receptor's antigen is unknown. No much larger clonotype is one base removed from it; base qualities were not supplied. The data are from a study of T-cell reconstitution after alpha-beta-depleted transplantation in children (dated by TCRdb to about 2016). For the wider study: The study quantitatively tracked T-cell immune reconstitution after TCRalphabeta/CD19-depleted allogeneic hematopoietic cell transplantation in children using TCR repertoire profiling.

The library was built by means of PCR. Data came from an Illumina HiSeq 2500. TCR libraries were prepared with molecular barcoding, using unique molecular identifiers to normalize TCRbeta repertoire quantification. TCRdb took the public reads, trimmed them with fastp at Q25, ran MiXCR for clone calling and kept in-frame beta chains. All rows with the same CDR3 protein become a single entry with the most common DNA and genes. The sample profile shows roughly 350,000 distinct CDR3 sequences; 10% of them were found once. Around 2.5% of the sample is taken by the ten largest. The CDR3 has 17 amino acids, counting the end cysteine and phenylalanine. Only the CDR3 region is kept as DNA, spanning 51 bases read in frame from base 1. CDR1 and CDR2, per the germline V gene (reference sequence), are LNHDA and SQIVND. Trimming takes 6 bases from V and 11 bases from J, and the germline ends sit 31 bases apart.

The source was PBMCs from the stem cell graft donor, collected from the stem cell graft. The source of this sequence is a human donor who donated a stem cell graft to a child with acute lymphoblastic leukemia. The V gene is TRBV19 and the J gene is TRBJ1-1, with the D segment identity uncertain. The sequenced DNA is TGTGCCAGTAGCGGGCAACTGGTGTGGGCTGGTACGACCGTGGCTTTCTTT. The encoded protein is CASSGQLVWAGTTVAFF.